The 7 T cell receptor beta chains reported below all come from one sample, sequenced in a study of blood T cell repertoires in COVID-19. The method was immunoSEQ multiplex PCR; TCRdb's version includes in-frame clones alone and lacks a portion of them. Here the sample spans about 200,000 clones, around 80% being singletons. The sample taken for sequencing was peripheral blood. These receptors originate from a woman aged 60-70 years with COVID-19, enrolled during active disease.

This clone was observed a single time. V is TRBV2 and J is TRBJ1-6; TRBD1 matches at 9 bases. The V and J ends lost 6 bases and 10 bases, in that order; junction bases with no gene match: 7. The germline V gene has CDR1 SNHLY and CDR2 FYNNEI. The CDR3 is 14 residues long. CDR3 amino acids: CASRYRGLGSPLHF. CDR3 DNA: TGTGCCAGCAGATACAGGGGGCTCGGGTCACCCCTCCACTTT.

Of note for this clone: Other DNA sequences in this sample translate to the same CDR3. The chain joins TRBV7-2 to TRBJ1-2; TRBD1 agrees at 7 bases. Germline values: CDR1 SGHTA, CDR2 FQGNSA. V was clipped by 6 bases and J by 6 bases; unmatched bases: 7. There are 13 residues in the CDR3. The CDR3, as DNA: TGTGCCAGCAGTCAGGGGCAGGGGGATGGCTACACCTTC. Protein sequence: CASSQGQGDGYTF.

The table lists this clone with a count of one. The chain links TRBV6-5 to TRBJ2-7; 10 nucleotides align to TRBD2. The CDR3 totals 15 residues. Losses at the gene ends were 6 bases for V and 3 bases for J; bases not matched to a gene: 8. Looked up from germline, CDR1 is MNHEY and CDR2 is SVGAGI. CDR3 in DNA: TGTGCCAGCAGGACCGGGACTAGCGTTTTCTACGAGCAGTACGTC. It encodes CASRTGTSVFYEQYV.

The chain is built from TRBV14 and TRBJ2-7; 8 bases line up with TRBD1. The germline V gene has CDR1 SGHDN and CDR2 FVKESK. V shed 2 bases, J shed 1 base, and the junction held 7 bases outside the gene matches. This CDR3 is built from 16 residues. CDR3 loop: CASSQRGTGLSYEQYV. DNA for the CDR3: TGTGCCAGCAGCCAACGTGGGACAGGCCTTTCCTACGAGCAGTACGTC.

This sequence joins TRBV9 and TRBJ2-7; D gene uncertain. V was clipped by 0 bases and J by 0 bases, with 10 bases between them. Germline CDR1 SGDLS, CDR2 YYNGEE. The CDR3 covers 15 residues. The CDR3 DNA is TGTGCCAGCAGCGTAGGTAGCTTACTCTCCTACGAGCAGTACTTC. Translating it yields CASSVGSLLSYEQYF.

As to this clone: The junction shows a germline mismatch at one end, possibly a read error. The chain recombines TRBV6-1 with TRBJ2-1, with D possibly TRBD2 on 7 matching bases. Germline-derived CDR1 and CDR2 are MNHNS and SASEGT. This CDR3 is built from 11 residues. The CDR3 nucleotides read TGTGCCAGCAGTGAAGCAGGGGGGGTAATCTTC. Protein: CASSEAGGVIF.

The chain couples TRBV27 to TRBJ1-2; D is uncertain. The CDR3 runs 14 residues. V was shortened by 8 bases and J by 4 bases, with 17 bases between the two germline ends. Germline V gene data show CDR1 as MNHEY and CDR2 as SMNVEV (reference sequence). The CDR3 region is CASASSAEAYGYTF. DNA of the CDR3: TGTGCCAGCGCCAGCAGTGCGGAGGCCTATGGCTACACCTTC.